The 10 T cell receptor beta chains given below trace back to one sample, sequenced in a study of spatial heterogeneity in lung cancer. From the 5' RACE reads, TCRdb called clonotypes with MiXCR, one entry per CDR3 protein. The profile shows 25,000 to 35,000 distinct CDR3 sequences, almost 5.5% of them singletons. The time point here: blood at routine non-recurrence follow-up after resection. The material was PBMCs, obtained at follow-up. All receptors come from a female donor with early-stage non-small cell lung cancer.

A few counts support this clonotype. V usage is TRBV7-2 and J usage is TRBJ2-3; D perhaps matches TRBD1 (6 bases). This CDR3 is built from 16 residues. Trimming removed 4 bases at V and 4 bases at J, with 18 bases between. Germline CDR1 and CDR2: SGHTA and FQGNSA. CDR3 in amino acids: CASSSGANRAADTQYF. The CDR3 region has the DNA TGTGCCAGCAGCTCAGGGGCTAACAGGGCTGCAGATACGCAGTATTTT.

The CDR3, as DNA: TGCAGTGCCACCCAGGGGACGAACACTGAAGCTTTCTTT. This translates into CSATQGTNTEAFF. The V and J genes are TRBV20-1 and TRBJ1-1; D is perhaps TRBD1 (6 bases). V was pared by 6 bases and J by 1 base, with 12 bases between. Germline CDR1 and CDR2: DFQATT and SNEGSKA (reference sequence). There are 13 residues in the CDR3.

Many counts were recorded for this clonotype. This chain connects TRBV28 to TRBJ1-5; 7 bases line up with TRBD1. Germline V gene sequence: CDR1 MDHEN, CDR2 SYDVKM. J lost 3 bases, V lost 3 bases, and 5 bases had no gene match. The CDR3 is 15 residues long. CDR3 in amino acids: CASSLTGYDNQPQHF. The CDR3, as DNA: TGTGCCAGCAGTTTGACAGGGTATGACAATCAGCCCCAGCATTTT. The whole variable domain, remainder taken from reference TRBV28 and TRBJ1-5, is DVKVTQSSRYLVKRTGEKVFLECVQDMDHENMFWYRQDPGLGLRLIYFSYDVKMKEKGDIPEGYSVSREKKERFSLILESASTNQTSMYLCASSLTGYDNQPQHFGDGTRLSIL.

This clonotype was counted many times. The chain has TRBV7-2 and TRBJ2-7; TRBD1 agrees at 7 bases. V was clipped by 2 bases and J by 2 bases; unmatched bases: 6. The germline V gene has CDR1 SGHTA and CDR2 FQGNSA. The CDR3 covers 15 residues. The CDR3 loop reads CASSLSTGQTYEQYF. CDR3 nucleotide sequence: TGTGCCAGCAGCTTATCGACAGGGCAGACCTACGAGCAGTACTTC.

This clonotype was counted many times. The genes are TRBV9 and TRBJ2-3; 9 positions agree with TRBD2. The CDR3 runs to 14 residues. V lost 4 bases, J lost 3 bases, and 3 bases stayed unmatched. Germline-derived CDR1 and CDR2 are SGDLS and YYNGEE. CDR3 sequence (DNA): TGTGCCAGCAGCTTTAGCGGGAGTACAGATACGCAGTATTTT. It specifies CASSFSGSTDTQYF.

The chain has TRBV7-2 and TRBJ2-2; D is undetermined. The germline CDR1 and CDR2 sequences are SGHTA and FQGNSA. This CDR3 has 15 residues. Trimming removed 6 bases from V and 0 bases from J, with 11 bases in between. The CDR3 DNA reads as TGTGCCAGCAGTAGTTCTACCACGAACACCGGGGAGCTGTTTTTT. The encoded protein is CASSSSTTNTGELFF. Supplemented by reference TRBV7-2 and TRBJ2-2, the full variable domain reads GAGVSQSPSNKVTEKGKDVELRCDPISGHTALYWYRQSLGQGLEFLIYFQGNSAPDKSGLPSDRFSAERTGGSVSTLTIQRTQQEDSAVYLCASSSSTTNTGELFFGEGSRLTVL.

This clonotype came up a few times. The chain carries TRBV5-1 and TRBJ2-4; D perhaps matches TRBD2 (6 bases). V was shortened by 1 base and J by 1 base, with 9 bases between the two germline ends. In germline, CDR1 is SGHRS, CDR2 YFSETQ. This CDR3 spans 15 amino acids. This CDR3 reads CASSLTGEAKNIQYF. The CDR3 DNA reads as TGCGCCAGCAGCTTGACGGGAGAGGCCAAAAACATTCAGTACTTC.

This clonotype was picked up a small number of times. V is TRBV20-1 and J is TRBJ2-1; D unclear. V lost 3 bases to trimming and J lost 8 bases, with 14 bases between them. Germline V CDR1 and CDR2: DFQATT, SNEGSKA (reference sequence). The CDR3 totals 13 residues. This chain's CDR3 is CSASKKVLYEQFF. CDR3 DNA sequence: TGCAGTGCTAGTAAAAAGGTGCTGTATGAGCAGTTCTTC.

This clonotype was counted ten times or more. The chain links TRBV4-2 to TRBJ2-2; D is possibly TRBD2 (6 bases). Trimming left V 0 bases short and J 10 bases short, with 12 bases between. Per germline, CDR1 LGHNA and CDR2 YNFKEQ. The CDR3 is made up of 14 amino acids. CDR3 nucleotides: TGTGCCAGCAGCCAAGATTGGGACTCTGCGGAGCTGTTTTTT. This codes for CASSQDWDSAELFF.

This clonotype has ten or more counts. The chain has TRBV28 and TRBJ1-2; D is possibly TRBD1 (5 bases). Trimming cost V 5 bases and J 3 bases, with 10 bases left between them. CDR1 and CDR2 (germline): MDHEN, SYDVKM. This CDR3 has 13 residues. The DNA of the CDR3 is TGTGCCAGCAGTCTTATAGGGGACTATGGCTACACCTTC. Translated: CASSLIGDYGYTF.